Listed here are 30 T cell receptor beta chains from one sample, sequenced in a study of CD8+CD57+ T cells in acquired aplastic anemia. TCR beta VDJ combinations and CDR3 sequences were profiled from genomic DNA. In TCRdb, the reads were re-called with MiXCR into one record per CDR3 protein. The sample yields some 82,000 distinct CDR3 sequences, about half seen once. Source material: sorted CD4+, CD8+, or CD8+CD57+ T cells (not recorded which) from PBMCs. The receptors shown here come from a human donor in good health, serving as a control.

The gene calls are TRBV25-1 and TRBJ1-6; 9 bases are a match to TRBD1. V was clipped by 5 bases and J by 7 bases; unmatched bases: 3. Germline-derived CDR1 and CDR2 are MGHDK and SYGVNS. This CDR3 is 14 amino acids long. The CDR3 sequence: CASSHTGGNSPLHF. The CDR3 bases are TGTGCCAGCAGTCATACAGGGGGCAATTCACCCCTCCACTTT.

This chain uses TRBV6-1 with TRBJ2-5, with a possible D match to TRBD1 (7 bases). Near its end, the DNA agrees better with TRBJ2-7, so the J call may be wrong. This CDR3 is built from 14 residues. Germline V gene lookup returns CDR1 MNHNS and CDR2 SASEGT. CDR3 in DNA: TGTGCCAGCAGTGGGGGACAGCGGGCCTACGAGCAGTACTTC. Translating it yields CASSGGQRAYEQYF.

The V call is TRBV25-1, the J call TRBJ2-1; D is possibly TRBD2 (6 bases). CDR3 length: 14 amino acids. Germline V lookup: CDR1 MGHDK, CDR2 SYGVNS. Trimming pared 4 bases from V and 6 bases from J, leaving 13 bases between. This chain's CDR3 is CASSAQRVLNEQFF. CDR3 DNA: TGTGCCAGCAGTGCCCAGCGGGTCCTCAATGAGCAGTTCTTC.

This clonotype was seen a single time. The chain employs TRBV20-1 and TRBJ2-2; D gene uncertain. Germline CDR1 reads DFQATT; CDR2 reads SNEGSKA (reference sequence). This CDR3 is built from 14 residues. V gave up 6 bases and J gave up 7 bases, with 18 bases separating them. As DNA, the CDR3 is TGCAGTGCCTCCAGCACTCTTTATCGCGGGGAGCTGTTTTTT. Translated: CSASSTLYRGELFF.

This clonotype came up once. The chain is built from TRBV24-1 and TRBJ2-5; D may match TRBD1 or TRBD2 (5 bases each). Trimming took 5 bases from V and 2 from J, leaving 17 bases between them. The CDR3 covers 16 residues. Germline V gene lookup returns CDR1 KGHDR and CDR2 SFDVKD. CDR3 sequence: CATSASPGTGQETQYF. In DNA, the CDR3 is TGTGCCACCAGTGCTTCACCCGGGACGGGACAAGAGACCCAGTACTTC.

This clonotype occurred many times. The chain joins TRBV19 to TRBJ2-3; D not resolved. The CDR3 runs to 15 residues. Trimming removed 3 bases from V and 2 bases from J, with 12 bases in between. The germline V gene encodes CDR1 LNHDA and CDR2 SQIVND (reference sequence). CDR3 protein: CASSIPLGNTDTQYF. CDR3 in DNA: TGTGCCAGTAGTATCCCTTTGGGCAACACAGATACGCAGTATTTT.

This CDR3 reads CASPTRRAGDTEAFF. The CDR3 DNA reads TGTGCCAGCCCTACCCGAAGGGCGGGGGACACTGAAGCTTTCTTT. This chain links TRBV2 with TRBJ1-1; possibly TRBD1 for D (5 bases). The CDR3 is made up of 15 amino acids. Trimming shortened V by 8 bases and J by 3 bases, and 19 bases separated the two germline ends. Germline V gene data show CDR1 as SNHLY and CDR2 as FYNNEI.

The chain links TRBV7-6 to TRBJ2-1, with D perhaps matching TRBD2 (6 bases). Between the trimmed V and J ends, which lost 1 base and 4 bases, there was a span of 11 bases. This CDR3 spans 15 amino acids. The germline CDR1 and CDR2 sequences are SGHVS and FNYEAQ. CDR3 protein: CASSLVAGTYNEQFF. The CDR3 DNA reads TGTGCCAGCAGCTTAGTGGCGGGGACTTACAATGAGCAGTTCTTC. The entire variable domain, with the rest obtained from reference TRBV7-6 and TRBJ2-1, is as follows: GAGVSQSPRYKVTKRGQDVALRCDPISGHVSLYWYRQALGQGPEFLTYFNYEAQQDKSGLPNDRFSAERPEGSISTLTIQRTEQRDSAMYRCASSLVAGTYNEQFFGPGTRLTVL.

CDR3 residues: CASTTWEGGTDTQYF. CDR3 in DNA: TGTGCCAGCACCACGTGGGAAGGCGGCACAGATACGCAGTATTTT. This sequence joins TRBV27 and TRBJ2-3; D not certain. V dropped 7 bases and J dropped 1 base, with 15 bases sitting between them. The CDR3 extends over 15 amino acids. The germline V gene encodes CDR1 MNHEY and CDR2 SMNVEV (reference sequence).

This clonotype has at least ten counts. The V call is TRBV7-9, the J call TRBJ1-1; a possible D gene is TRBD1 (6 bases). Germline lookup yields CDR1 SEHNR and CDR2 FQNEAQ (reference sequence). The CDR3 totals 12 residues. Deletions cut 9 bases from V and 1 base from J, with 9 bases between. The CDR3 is CASTGANTEAFF. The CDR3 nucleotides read TGTGCCAGTACGGGGGCGAACACTGAAGCTTTCTTT.

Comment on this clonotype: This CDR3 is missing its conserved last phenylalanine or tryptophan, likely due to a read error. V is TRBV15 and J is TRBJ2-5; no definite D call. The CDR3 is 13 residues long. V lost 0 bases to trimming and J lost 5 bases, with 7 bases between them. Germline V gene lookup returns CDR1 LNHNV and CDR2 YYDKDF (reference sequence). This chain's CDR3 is CATSRDAQETQYL. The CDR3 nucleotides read TGTGCCACCAGCAGAGACGCCCAGGAGACCCAGTACCTC.

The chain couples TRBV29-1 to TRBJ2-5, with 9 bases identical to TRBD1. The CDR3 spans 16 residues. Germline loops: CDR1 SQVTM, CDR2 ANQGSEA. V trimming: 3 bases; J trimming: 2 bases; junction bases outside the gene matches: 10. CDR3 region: CSVEEQDRGVQETQYF. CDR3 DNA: TGCAGCGTTGAGGAACAGGACAGGGGAGTTCAAGAGACCCAGTACTTC.

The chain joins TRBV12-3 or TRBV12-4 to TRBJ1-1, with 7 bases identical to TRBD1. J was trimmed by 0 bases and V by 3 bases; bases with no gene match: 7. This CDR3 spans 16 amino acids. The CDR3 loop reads CASSLGTEGMNTEAFF. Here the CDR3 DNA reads TGTGCCAGCAGTTTGGGGACAGAAGGTATGAACACTGAAGCTTTCTTT.

In nucleotides, the CDR3 is TGTGCCACCATCCGAGGGACAGGGGAATACACTGAAGCTTTCTTT. It specifies CATIRGTGEYTEAFF. This sequence joins TRBV15 and TRBJ1-1; TRBD1 agrees at 10 bases. The CDR3 covers 15 residues. Germline CDR1 is LNHNV and CDR2 is YYDKDF (reference sequence). Trimming took 7 bases from V and 3 from J; bases not matched to a gene: 8.

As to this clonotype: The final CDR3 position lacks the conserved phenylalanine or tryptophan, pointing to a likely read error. The CDR3 coding sequence is TGTGCCACCAGCAGACAGGGAGATCCTGAAGCTTTCCTT. Protein sequence: CATSRQGDPEAFL. This chain uses TRBV15 with TRBJ1-1, with TRBD1 as a possible D gene (5 bases). The CDR3 is 13 amino acids. V gave up 2 bases and J gave up 6 bases, with 10 bases separating them. Germline-derived CDR1 and CDR2 are LNHNV and YYDKDF (reference sequence).

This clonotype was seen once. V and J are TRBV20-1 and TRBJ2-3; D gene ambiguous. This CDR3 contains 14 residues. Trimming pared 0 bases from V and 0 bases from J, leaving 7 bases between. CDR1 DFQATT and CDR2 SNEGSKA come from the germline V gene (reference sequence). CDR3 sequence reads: CSAREGGSTDTQYF. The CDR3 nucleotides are TGCAGTGCTAGAGAAGGTGGTAGCACAGATACGCAGTATTTT.

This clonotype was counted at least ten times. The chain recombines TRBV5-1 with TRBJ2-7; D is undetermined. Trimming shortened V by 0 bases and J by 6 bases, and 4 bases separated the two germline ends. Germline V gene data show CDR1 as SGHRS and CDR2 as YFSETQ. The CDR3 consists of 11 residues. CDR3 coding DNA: TGCGCCAGCAGCTTGGCCGCCGAGCAGTACTTC. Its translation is CASSLAAEQYF.

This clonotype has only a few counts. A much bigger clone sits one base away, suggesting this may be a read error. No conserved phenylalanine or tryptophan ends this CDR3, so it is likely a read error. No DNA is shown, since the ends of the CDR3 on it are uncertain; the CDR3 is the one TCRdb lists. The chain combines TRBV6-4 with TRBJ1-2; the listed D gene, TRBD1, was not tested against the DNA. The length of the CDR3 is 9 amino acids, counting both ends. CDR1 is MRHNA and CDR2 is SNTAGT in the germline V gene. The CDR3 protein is CARNRVSPL.

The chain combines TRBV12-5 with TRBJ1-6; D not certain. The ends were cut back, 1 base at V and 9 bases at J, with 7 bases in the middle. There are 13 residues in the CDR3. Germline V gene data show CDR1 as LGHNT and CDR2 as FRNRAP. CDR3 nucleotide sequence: TGTGCTAGTGGTTTGGAAGACGGTTCACCCCTCCACTTT. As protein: CASGLEDGSPLHF.

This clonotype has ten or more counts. CDR3 region: CASSLGGRSNEQFF. CDR3 in DNA: TGTGCCAGCAGCTTAGGGGGTCGGAGCAATGAGCAGTTCTTC. This chain uses TRBV7-8 with TRBJ2-1; no reliable D call. CDR3 size: 14 residues. CDR1 and CDR2 from the germline V gene are SGHVS and FQNEAQ. Trimming shortened V by 1 base and J by 6 bases, and 10 bases separated the two germline ends. Using reference TRBV7-8 and TRBJ2-1 for the parts outside the CDR3, the full variable domain is GAGVSQSPRYKVAKRGQDVALRCDPISGHVSLFWYQQALGQGPEFLTYFQNEAQLDKSGLPSDRFFAERPEGSVSTLKIQRTQQEDSAVYLCASSLGGRSNEQFFGPGTRLTVL.

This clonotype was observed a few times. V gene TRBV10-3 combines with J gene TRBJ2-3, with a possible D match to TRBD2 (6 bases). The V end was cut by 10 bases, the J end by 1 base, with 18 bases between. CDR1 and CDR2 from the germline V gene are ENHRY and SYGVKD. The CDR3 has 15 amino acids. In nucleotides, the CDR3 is TGTGCCACTATCTCTCGGTGGGGGGGCACAGATACGCAGTATTTT. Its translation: CATISRWGGTDTQYF.

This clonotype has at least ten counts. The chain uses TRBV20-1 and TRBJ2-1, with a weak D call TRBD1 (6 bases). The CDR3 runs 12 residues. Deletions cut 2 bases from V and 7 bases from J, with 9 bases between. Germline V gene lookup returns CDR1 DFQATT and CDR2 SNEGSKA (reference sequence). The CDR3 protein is CSARRTENEQFF. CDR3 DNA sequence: TGCAGTGCTAGACGGACAGAAAATGAGCAGTTCTTC.

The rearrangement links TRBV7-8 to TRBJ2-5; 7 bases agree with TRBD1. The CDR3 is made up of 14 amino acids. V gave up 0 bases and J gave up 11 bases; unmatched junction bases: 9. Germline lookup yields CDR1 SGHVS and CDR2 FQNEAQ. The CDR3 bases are TGTGCCAGCAGCTTAGCGTGGTCAGGGGGAGAGCAGTACTTC. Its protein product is CASSLAWSGGEQYF. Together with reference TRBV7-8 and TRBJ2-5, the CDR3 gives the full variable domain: GAGVSQSPRYKVAKRGQDVALRCDPISGHVSLFWYQQALGQGPEFLTYFQNEAQLDKSGLPSDRFFAERPEGSVSTLKIQRTQQEDSAVYLCASSLAWSGGEQYFGPGTRLLVL.

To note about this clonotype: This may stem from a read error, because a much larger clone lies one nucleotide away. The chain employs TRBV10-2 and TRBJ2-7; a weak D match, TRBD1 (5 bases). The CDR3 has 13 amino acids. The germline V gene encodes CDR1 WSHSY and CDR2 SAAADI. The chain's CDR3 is CASSPRQTYGQYF. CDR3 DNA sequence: TGTGCCAGCAGCCCAAGACAGACCTACGGGCAGTACTTC.

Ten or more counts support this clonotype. The CDR3 protein is CASSDGGNQETQYF. CDR3 sequence (DNA): TGCGCCAGCAGCGACGGGGGTAATCAAGAGACCCAGTACTTC. The chain is built from TRBV5-1 and TRBJ2-5; D possibly corresponds to TRBD2 (6 bases). Germline values: CDR1 SGHRS, CDR2 YFSETQ. This CDR3 contains 14 residues. The V end was cut by 4 bases, the J end by 2 bases, with 12 bases between.

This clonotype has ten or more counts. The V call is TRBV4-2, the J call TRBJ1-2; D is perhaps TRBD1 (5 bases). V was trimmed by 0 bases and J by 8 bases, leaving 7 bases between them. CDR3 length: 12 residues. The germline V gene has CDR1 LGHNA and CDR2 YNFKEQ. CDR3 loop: CASSQDQGGYTF. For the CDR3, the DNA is TGTGCCAGCAGCCAAGATCAGGGAGGCTACACCTTC.

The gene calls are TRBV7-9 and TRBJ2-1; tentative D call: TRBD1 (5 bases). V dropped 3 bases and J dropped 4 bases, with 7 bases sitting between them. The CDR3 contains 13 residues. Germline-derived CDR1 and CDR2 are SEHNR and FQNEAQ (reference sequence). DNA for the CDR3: TGTGCCAGCAGCTTTAGGGGTTACAATGAGCAGTTCTTC. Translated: CASSFRGYNEQFF.

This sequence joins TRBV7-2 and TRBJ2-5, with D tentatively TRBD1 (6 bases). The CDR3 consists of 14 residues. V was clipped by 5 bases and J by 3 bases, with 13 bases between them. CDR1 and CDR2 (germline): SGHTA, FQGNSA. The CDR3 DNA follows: TGTGCCAGCAGCCAAAGGACAGCAAAAGAGACCCAGTACTTC. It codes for CASSQRTAKETQYF.

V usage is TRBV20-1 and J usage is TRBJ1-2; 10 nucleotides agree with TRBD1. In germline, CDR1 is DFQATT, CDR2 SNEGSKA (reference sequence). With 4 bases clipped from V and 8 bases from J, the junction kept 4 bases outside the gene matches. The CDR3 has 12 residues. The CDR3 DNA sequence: TGCAGTGCTATCGACAGGGGGCTCGGCTACACCTTC. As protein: CSAIDRGLGYTF.

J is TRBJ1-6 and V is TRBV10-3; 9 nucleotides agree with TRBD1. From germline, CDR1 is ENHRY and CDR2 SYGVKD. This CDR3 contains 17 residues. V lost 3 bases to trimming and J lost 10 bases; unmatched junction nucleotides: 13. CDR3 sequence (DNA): TGTGCCATCAGTGACTCGTACCGGGACAGGGAAAACTCACCCCTCCACTTT. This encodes CAISDSYRDRENSPLHF.